This T cell receptor (beta chain) was identified in a study of blood T cells in healthy people across ages. The study's findings and limits: For the donors, CMV status was unknown and possibly confounded expanded clonotype changes.

This clonotype was detected only a few times. As yet, its antigen is unknown. Trimming stripped 3 bases from V and 4 bases from J, with 11 bases between. This CDR3 spans 14 amino acids. Germline V lookup: CDR1 MDHEN, CDR2 SYDVKM. Next came a second PCR, run for about 6 to 11 cycles, which used a sample-barcoded 5' primer along with a J-beta primer mix. TCRdb reprocessed the 5' RACE reads with MiXCR, giving one entry per CDR3 protein. The table has roughly 1,700,000 distinct CDR3 sequences, over 25% seen once; the top ten hold about 8%. Sequencing was done on a sample of blood. The gene calls are TRBV28 and TRBJ2-3; D unclear. This clonotype was sampled from a woman in her 30s in good health. The CDR3 region has the DNA TGTGCCAGCAGTTTGAGTGGCCCCCCAGATACGCAGTATTTT. Its translation is CASSLSGPPDTQYF.